This T cell receptor (beta chain) comes out of a study of CD8 T cells in ankylosing spondylitis. Study observations and caveats: Disease-linked clones, CD8+, were relatively rare in peripheral blood. Seemingly distinctive of ankylosing spondylitis blood was a TCR beta motif formed by eight highly homologous variants.

TCRdb fed the 5' RACE reads into MiXCR, producing one record per CDR3 protein. The sample consists of approximately 550,000 distinct CDR3 sequences, more than 9.5% of them appearing once. As regards this clonotype: Its antigen is as yet unknown.

The J segment lost 6 bases and the V segment lost 5 bases, leaving 9 bases of the junction unmatched. The CDR3 length is 16 residues. Looked up from germline, CDR1 is SGHTA and CDR2 is FQGNSA. The chain couples TRBV7-2 to TRBJ2-1; 11 bases line up with TRBD2. The TCR sequence derives from a male donor with ankylosing spondylitis. Sequencing input: blood, either unsorted or a sorted T cell fraction (not recorded which). Here the CDR3 DNA reads TGTGCCAGCAGCCCCCCCGGGACTAGCGGAGCCAATGAGCAGTTCTTC. Translating gives CASSPPGTSGANEQFF.